These T cell receptor beta chains were read from a single sample in a study of OX40 agonist ivuxolimab in advanced cancers. Clones were sequenced by immunoSEQ multiplex PCR, and TCRdb holds only the in-frame ones, with some missing. The data contain about 98,000 clones, 70% to 90% of them singletons. The input for sequencing was CD4+ or CD8+ T cells sorted from blood, taken in a trial of the OX40 agonist ivuxolimab. The source is an adult with an advanced solid tumor such as melanoma, head and neck, liver or kidney cancer. The CDR3 runs from the conserved cysteine through the conserved F or W. The D gene is left open where the match is weak. Some rows have no size entry. The others give once, few or many, or a class for an expanded clone.

D gene: TRBD2; V gene: TRBV9; clone size: -; J gene: TRBJ2-1; CDR3 protein: CASSTSGSSYNEQFF; CDR3 DNA: TGTGCCAGCAGCACTAGCGGAAGCTCCTACAATGAGCAGTTCTTC
D gene: -; V gene: TRBV18; clone size: -; J gene: TRBJ2-3; CDR3 protein: CASSPPDASTDTQYF; CDR3 DNA: TGTGCCAGCTCACCACCAGACGCTAGCACAGATACGCAGTATTTT
D gene: -; V gene: TRBV28; clone size: -; J gene: TRBJ1-1; CDR3 protein: CASSFWGTEAFF; CDR3 DNA: TGTGCCAGCAGTTTTTGGGGGACTGAAGCTTTCTTT
D gene: -; V gene: TRBV19; clone size: -; J gene: TRBJ1-5; CDR3 protein: CASSFGGRGNQPQHF; CDR3 DNA: TGTGCCAGTAGTTTCGGGGGGCGAGGCAATCAGCCCCAGCATTTT
D gene: -; V gene: TRBV28; clone size: -; J gene: TRBJ2-1; CDR3 protein: CASSLGGAGYNEQFF; CDR3 DNA: TGTGCCAGCAGTTTAGGGGGGGCGGGCTACAATGAGCAGTTCTTC
D gene: -; V gene: TRBV5-5; clone size: -; J gene: TRBJ1-5; CDR3 protein: CASSLLDRNQPQHF; CDR3 DNA: TGTGCCAGCAGCTTGTTGGACCGCAATCAGCCCCAGCATTTT
D gene: -; V gene: TRBV28; clone size: -; J gene: TRBJ2-1; CDR3 protein: CASTASGYNEQFF; CDR3 DNA: TGTGCCAGCACCGCAAGCGGATACAATGAGCAGTTCTTC
D gene: -; V gene: TRBV28; clone size: -; J gene: TRBJ2-5; CDR3 protein: CASSLAAAEQETQYF; CDR3 DNA: TGTGCCAGCAGTTTAGCAGCAGCGGAACAAGAGACCCAGTACTTC
D gene: -; V gene: TRBV4-1; clone size: -; J gene: TRBJ1-3; CDR3 protein: CASSQPTGRNRNTIYF; CDR3 DNA: TGCGCCAGCAGCCAGCCCACAGGGAGAAATAGAAACACCATATATTTT
D gene: -; V gene: TRBV6-5; clone size: -; J gene: TRBJ2-1; CDR3 protein: CAASNSHFNEQFF; CDR3 DNA: TGTGCCGCCAGCAATTCCCACTTCAATGAGCAGTTCTTC
D gene: -; V gene: TRBV11-3; clone size: once; J gene: TRBJ2-1; CDR3 protein: CASSPASDQLQFF; CDR3 DNA: TGTGCCAGCAGCCCTGCTTCTGACCAGCTCCAGTTCTTC
D gene: -; V gene: TRBV6-6; clone size: -; J gene: TRBJ2-6; CDR3 protein: CASSPLQGANVLTF; CDR3 DNA: TGTGCCAGCAGTCCCCTCCAGGGGGCCAACGTCCTGACTTTC
D gene: -; V gene: TRBV5-6; clone size: -; J gene: TRBJ1-1; CDR3 protein: CASSLGDTEAFF; CDR3 DNA: TGTGCCAGCAGCTTGGGGGACACTGAAGCTTTCTTT
D gene: -; V gene: TRBV28; clone size: -; J gene: TRBJ1-2; CDR3 protein: CASRIFGGVGGFDGYTF; CDR3 DNA: TGTGCCAGCAGAATTTTTGGGGGCGTCGGGGGCTTTGATGGCTACACCTTC
D gene: -; V gene: TRBV29-1; clone size: once; J gene: TRBJ1-1; CDR3 protein: CSVHTSGVSEAFF; CDR3 DNA: TGCAGCGTCCACACATCGGGGGTGAGCGAAGCTTTCTTT
D gene: TRBD1; V gene: TRBV6-1; clone size: -; J gene: TRBJ1-1; CDR3 protein: CASSEMVQGGNTEAFF; CDR3 DNA: TGTGCCAGCAGTGAGATGGTACAGGGGGGGAACACTGAAGCTTTCTTT
D gene: -; V gene: TRBV4-2; clone size: -; J gene: TRBJ1-5; CDR3 protein: CASSQEASPGNQPQHF; CDR3 DNA: TGTGCCAGCAGCCAAGAGGCCAGCCCCGGCAATCAGCCCCAGCATTTT
D gene: -; V gene: TRBV10-3; clone size: -; J gene: TRBJ1-1; CDR3 protein: CAISERTPAGTEAFF; CDR3 DNA: TGTGCCATCAGTGAGCGGACACCCGCGGGCACTGAAGCTTTCTTT
D gene: TRBD1; V gene: TRBV6-6; clone size: -; J gene: TRBJ2-1; CDR3 protein: CASSFGQGPNNEQFF; CDR3 DNA: TGTGCCAGCAGTTTCGGACAGGGCCCGAACAATGAGCAGTTCTTC
D gene: TRBD1; V gene: TRBV10-1; clone size: -; J gene: TRBJ2-7; CDR3 protein: CASSRDRGYEQYF; CDR3 DNA: TGCGCCAGCAGCCGGGACAGGGGTTACGAGCAGTACTTC
D gene: -; V gene: TRBV19; clone size: -; J gene: TRBJ1-2; CDR3 protein: CASRRPTDYGYTF; CDR3 DNA: TGTGCCAGTAGGCGCCCAACAGACTATGGCTACACCTTC
D gene: TRBD2; V gene: TRBV6-5; clone size: -; J gene: TRBJ2-2; CDR3 protein: CASRSAGVGAGELFF; CDR3 DNA: TGTGCCAGCAGATCGGCGGGGGTCGGTGCCGGGGAGCTGTTTTTT
D gene: TRBD2; V gene: TRBV7-9; clone size: few; J gene: TRBJ2-3; CDR3 protein: CASSTPIGLAGGDTQYF; CDR3 DNA: TGTGCCAGCAGCACACCTATTGGACTAGCGGGAGGAGATACGCAGTATTTT
D gene: TRBD1; V gene: TRBV7-9; clone size: -; J gene: TRBJ1-4; CDR3 protein: CASSSGDRVGNEKLFF; CDR3 DNA: TGTGCCAGCAGCTCCGGGGACAGGGTCGGGAATGAAAAACTGTTTTTT
D gene: -; V gene: TRBV7-2; clone size: -; J gene: TRBJ1-2; CDR3 protein: CASSSDSYGYTF; CDR3 DNA: TGTGCCAGCAGCTCGGACAGCTATGGCTACACCTTC
D gene: TRBD2; V gene: TRBV2; clone size: -; J gene: TRBJ2-7; CDR3 protein: CASSDGQGGHEQYF; CDR3 DNA: TGTGCCAGCAGTGACGGGCAGGGAGGGCACGAGCAGTACTTC
D gene: -; V gene: TRBV2; clone size: -; J gene: TRBJ1-1; CDR3 protein: CASSPQPTVNTEAFF; CDR3 DNA: TGTGCCAGCAGCCCCCAACCCACAGTGAACACTGAAGCTTTCTTT
D gene: -; V gene: TRBV5-8; clone size: once; J gene: TRBJ2-7; CDR3 protein: CASSLEGSNYEQYF; CDR3 DNA: TGTGCCAGCAGCTTAGAGGGGTCGAACTACGAGCAGTACTTC
D gene: -; V gene: TRBV30; clone size: -; J gene: TRBJ1-5; CDR3 protein: CAWTTANQPQHF; CDR3 DNA: TGTGCCTGGACCACAGCTAATCAGCCCCAGCATTTT
D gene: TRBD1; V gene: TRBV5-1; clone size: -; J gene: TRBJ1-1; CDR3 protein: CASSRQGNTEAFF; CDR3 DNA: TGCGCCAGCAGCCGACAGGGAAACACTGAAGCTTTCTTT
D gene: TRBD1; V gene: TRBV30; clone size: -; J gene: TRBJ2-3; CDR3 protein: CAWSPDRGRTDTQYF; CDR3 DNA: TGTGCCTGGAGTCCCGACAGGGGAAGGACAGATACGCAGTATTTT
D gene: -; V gene: TRBV19; clone size: once; J gene: TRBJ2-5; CDR3 protein: CASSSGETQYF; CDR3 DNA: TGTGCCAGTAGTAGCGGAGAGACCCAGTACTTC
D gene: -; V gene: TRBV10-2; clone size: few; J gene: TRBJ2-7; CDR3 protein: CASSPVGNEQYF; CDR3 DNA: TGCGCCAGCAGTCCGGTAGGGAACGAGCAGTACTTC
D gene: -; V gene: TRBV5-1; clone size: -; J gene: TRBJ2-3; CDR3 protein: CASSMITDTQYF; CDR3 DNA: TGCGCCAGCAGCATGATCACAGATACGCAGTATTTT
D gene: TRBD2; V gene: TRBV7-3; clone size: -; J gene: TRBJ2-2; CDR3 protein: CASSLGGRSTGELFF; CDR3 DNA: TGTGCCAGCAGCTTAGGCGGGAGAAGTACCGGGGAGCTGTTTTTT
D gene: TRBD1; V gene: TRBV5-6; clone size: -; J gene: TRBJ1-2; CDR3 protein: CASSLPPGQGNYGYTF; CDR3 DNA: TGTGCCAGCAGCTTGCCCCCCGGACAGGGGAACTATGGCTACACCTTC
D gene: -; V gene: TRBV6-1; clone size: -; J gene: TRBJ2-7; CDR3 protein: CASRILSTYEQYF; CDR3 DNA: TGTGCCAGCAGGATACTCTCGACCTACGAGCAGTACTTC
D gene: TRBD1; V gene: TRBV28; clone size: -; J gene: TRBJ1-2; CDR3 protein: CASSSRDRAEGYTF; CDR3 DNA: TGTGCCAGCAGTTCAAGGGACAGGGCGGAAGGCTACACCTTC
D gene: -; V gene: TRBV5-4; clone size: -; J gene: TRBJ1-2; CDR3 protein: CASSADVGYTF; CDR3 DNA: TGTGCCAGCAGCGCGGACGTGGGCTACACCTTC
D gene: TRBD1; V gene: TRBV29-1; clone size: -; J gene: TRBJ2-5; CDR3 protein: CSVETGGNQETQYF; CDR3 DNA: TGCAGCGTTGAAACAGGGGGGAACCAAGAGACCCAGTACTTC
D gene: -; V gene: TRBV14; clone size: -; J gene: TRBJ1-2; CDR3 protein: CASSRTGYYGYTF; CDR3 DNA: TGTGCCAGCAGCCGAACAGGATACTATGGCTACACCTTC
D gene: -; V gene: TRBV7-2; clone size: once; J gene: TRBJ1-1; CDR3 protein: CASSPAYTSEAFF; CDR3 DNA: TGTGCCAGCAGCCCAGCCTACACTTCTGAAGCTTTCTTT